The TCR beta chain under discussion was sequenced for a study of blood T cell repertoires in COVID-19. Study at large: The United States, Italy and Spain were the sources of the acute and convalescent COVID-19 samples. T cells, B-cell-depleted T cells, or PBMCs provided the cDNA or gDNA that served as material.

Study processing details: For nucleated cells, counts were estimated from reference gene primer amplification. Using immunoSEQ multiplex PCR, the repertoire was profiled, and TCRdb retains in-frame clones only, with some absent. The V and J calls and clone size are taken from that table; D and trimming were inferred from the DNA. Among 150,000 to 200,000 clones listed, around 72% were seen once. Trimming cost V 2 bases and J 2 bases; bases outside gene matches: 3. Looked up from germline, CDR1 is SGHDN and CDR2 is FVKESK. The CDR3 loop spans 14 amino acids. The chain has TRBV14 and TRBJ2-7, with 7 positions matching TRBD1. Sequencing was carried out using peripheral blood. The sequence was collected from an elderly woman with acute or convalescent COVID-19. The CDR3 loop is CASSQRQGPYEQYF. CDR3 sequence (DNA): TGTGCCAGCAGCCAAAGACAGGGCCCCTACGAGCAGTACTTC.